This is a list of T cell receptor beta chains from one sample in a study of Graves' ophthalmopathy and Graves' hyperthyroidism. TCRdb reprocessed the multiplex PCR reads via MiXCR and lists one record per CDR3 protein. The sample has about 1.2 million distinct CDR3 sequences, about 38% seen once. The material sequenced was peripheral blood or thyroid tissue (not recorded which). The receptors were gathered from an adult man with Graves' hyperthyroidism. The CDR3 runs from the conserved cysteine through the conserved F or W. The D gene is left open where the match is weak. A row's size may be missing; if present it is once, few, many or a size class.

v_call	j_call	d_call	clone_size	cdr3_nt	cdr3_aa
TRBV2	TRBJ1-3	.	.	TGTGCCAGCAGTGTCGGGACGACTGGAAACACCATATATTTT	CASSVGTTGNTIYF
TRBV7-9	TRBJ1-1	TRBD1	many	TGTGCCAGCAGCGACGGACAGGGGGAACGGGACACTGAAGCTTTCTTT	CASSDGQGERDTEAFF
TRBV9	TRBJ1-2	.	many	TGTGCCAGCAGCGCAGACGGAGTGAACTATGGCTACACCTTC	CASSADGVNYGYTF
TRBV7-2	TRBJ2-5	TRBD2	.	TGTGCCAGCAGCTTCCCTAGCGGGGGACAGGAAGAGACCCAGTACTTC	CASSFPSGGQEETQYF
TRBV2	TRBJ1-1	TRBD1	many	TGTGCCAGCAGTGGACAGGGGTTCGCTGAAGCTTTCTTT	CASSGQGFAEAFF
TRBV10-3	TRBJ1-5	TRBD1	few	TGTGCCAGCAGAGACGACAGGGGTAGGCAGCCCCAGCATTTT	CASRDDRGRQPQHF
TRBV11-2	TRBJ2-7	.	.	TGTGCCAGCAGCCAAGATTCCGTCGGTCAGCCGAGCTCCTACGAGCAGTACTTC	CASSQDSVGQPSSYEQYF
TRBV15	TRBJ2-7	TRBD2	.	TGTGCCACCAGCAGTCCTAGCGGGACGTACGAGCAGTACTTC	CATSSPSGTYEQYF
TRBV29-1	TRBJ1-1	.	.	TGCAGCGTTGAAGAGGGGGCAGGTAACACTGAAGCTTTCTTT	CSVEEGAGNTEAFF
TRBV25-1	TRBJ2-2	TRBD1	many	TGTGCCAGCAGGCCTACCGGGACAGGGGGCACCGGGGAGCTGTTTTTT	CASRPTGTGGTGELFF